This TCR beta chain was documented in a study of identical twins (dated by TCRdb to the mid-2010s). In the study overall: TCR alpha and beta repertoires from monozygotic twins, unrelated adults of various ages and cord blood were deep-sequenced to test whether fetal clonotypes persist. To rule out contamination, the twin experiments were replicated at different times with different library preparation protocols.

Receptor amplification or capture employed 5' RACE. Sequencing was carried out with an Illumina HiSeq 2000. Template switching introduced a universal primer binding site; the final cDNA contained a unique molecular identifier, enabling accurate counting of TCR cDNA molecules. Specific primers in the conserved constant-segment region were used to synthesize first-strand cDNA for TCR alpha and beta chains. To control for contamination, every cDNA library was double barcoded, receiving both a SMART-Mk sample barcode and Illumina barcodes. TruSeq adapter sequences and Illumina sample barcodes were added in two successive PCR steps. The Illumina HiSeq platform was used with custom primers to sequence TCR alpha and beta cDNA libraries. The paper's data handling went like this. Raw reads were processed with MiGEC to extract unique molecular identifiers, and MiXCR was used to determine CDR3 positions. For each individual, recombination models were inferred using an EM algorithm with the repgenHMM and IGoR tools. The analysis of shared clonotypes was done with the tcR package in R, with sharing normalized by the product of cloneset sizes. To study raw recombination free of thymic and clonal selection effects, out-of-frame nonproductive sequences were analyzed. TCRdb applied fastp at Q25 and MiXCR to the public reads, then kept only in-frame beta chains. One record per CDR3 amino acid sequence lists the most common genes and DNA. TCRdb, not the authors, supplied the V and J calls. Counted in this sample were approximately 94,000 distinct CDR3 sequences; under 6.5% of them appeared once. The biggest ten clones account for approximately 12% of the sample.

The study at large found these results: Zero-insertion analyses could be partly confounded by invariant T cells such as MAIT and iNKT, though diverse VJ usage argued against such confounding for most clonotypes. Because the same donors could not be followed over many years, conclusions were based on cross-sectional statistical analysis. Out-of-frame TCR alpha sharing in monozygotic twins was systematically underestimated by recombination models, whereas sharing between unrelated individuals was in agreement with the recombination models. In beta out-of-frame sequences, excess twin sharing was weaker, because having fewer shared sequences lowered the signal-to-noise ratio. Compared with coincidental sharing between unrelated individuals, out-of-frame TCR alpha sequences shared between twins showed an excess of sequences with low generation probability. Abundant cord blood beta clonotypes carried fewer insertions; young adult naive repertoires showed a weaker similar trend, while memory repertoires showed none.

A remark on this clonotype: This clone's antigen is unknown. Base qualities were left out, and no much larger clone turns up one base away.

All donors were healthy Caucasians. Miltenyi CD45RO+ enrichment and human naive T-cell isolation kits were used to isolate memory (CD45RO+) and naive T cells from PBMC. Its CDR3 holds 16 amino acids, cysteine through phenylalanine. Only the CDR3 portion is preserved as DNA: 48 bases, with reading frame beginning at the first base. V lost 4 bases and J lost 6 bases, and the count of bases not matched to a germline gene is 6. CDR1 and CDR2 are drawn from the germline V gene (reference sequence): LNHNV, YYDKDF. Material for sequencing was memory T cells sorted from blood. In light of the paper, this sample's cell subset or site label describes: CD45RO+ enriched T cells. In this chain, TRBV15 is recombined with TRBJ2-2; a stretch of 12 junction bases matches TRBD2. The sequence came from a woman in her fifties or sixties in good health. The CDR3 protein sequence reads: CATSTLAGGRAGELFF. The DNA reads TGTGCCACCAGCACTCTAGCGGGAGGGCGGGCCGGGGAGCTGTTTTTT.